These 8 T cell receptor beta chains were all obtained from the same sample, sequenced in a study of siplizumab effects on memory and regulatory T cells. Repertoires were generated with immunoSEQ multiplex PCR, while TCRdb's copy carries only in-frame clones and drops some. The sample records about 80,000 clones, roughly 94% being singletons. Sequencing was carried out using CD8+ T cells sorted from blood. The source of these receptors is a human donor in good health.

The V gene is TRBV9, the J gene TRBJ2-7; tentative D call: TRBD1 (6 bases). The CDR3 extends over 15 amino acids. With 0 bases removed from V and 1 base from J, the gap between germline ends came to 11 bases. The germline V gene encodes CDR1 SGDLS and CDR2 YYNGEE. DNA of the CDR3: TGTGCCAGCAGCGTAGGGCAGGGGCTATCCTACGAGCAGTACTTC. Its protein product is CASSVGQGLSYEQYF.

The CDR3 coding sequence is TGCGCCAGCAGGGGGGGGTCCACTGAAGCTTTCTTT. Protein: CASRGGSTEAFF. The chain couples TRBV5-1 to TRBJ1-1, with a tentative D call TRBD1 (5 bases). The CDR3 has 12 residues. The germline V gene has CDR1 SGHRS and CDR2 YFSETQ. Trimming removed 5 bases at V and 4 bases at J, with 9 bases between.

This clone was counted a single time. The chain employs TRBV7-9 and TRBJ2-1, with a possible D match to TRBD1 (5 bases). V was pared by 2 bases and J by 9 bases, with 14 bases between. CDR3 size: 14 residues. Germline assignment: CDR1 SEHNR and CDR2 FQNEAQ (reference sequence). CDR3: CASSLTFKGIEQFF. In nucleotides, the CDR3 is TGTGCCAGCAGCTTAACCTTTAAGGGGATTGAGCAGTTCTTC.

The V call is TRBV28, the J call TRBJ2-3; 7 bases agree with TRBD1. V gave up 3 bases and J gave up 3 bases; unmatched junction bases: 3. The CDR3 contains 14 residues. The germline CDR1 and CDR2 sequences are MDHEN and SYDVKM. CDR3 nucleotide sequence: TGTGCCAGCAGTTTTTCCAGGGGGACAGATACGCAGTATTTT. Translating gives CASSFSRGTDTQYF.

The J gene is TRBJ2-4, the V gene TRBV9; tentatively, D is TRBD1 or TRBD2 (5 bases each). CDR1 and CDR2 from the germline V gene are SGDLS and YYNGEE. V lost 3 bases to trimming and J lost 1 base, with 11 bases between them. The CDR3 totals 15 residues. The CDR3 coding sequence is TGTGCCAGCAGCGCAGCCGGGGCCGCCAAAAACATTCAGTACTTC. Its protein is CASSAAGAAKNIQYF.

In DNA, the CDR3 is TGTGCCAGCAGCGTTACGGGACAGGGGTACAGTGAAAAACTGTTTTTT. Translating gives CASSVTGQGYSEKLFF. The V gene is TRBV7-9, the J gene TRBJ1-4; 10 positions match TRBD1. Germline V gives CDR1 SEHNR, CDR2 FQNEAQ (reference sequence). The trim removed 5 bases at V and 7 bases at J, leaving 10 bases unmatched. The CDR3 is made up of 16 amino acids. Filled out from reference TRBV7-9 and TRBJ1-4, the complete variable domain reads DTGVSQNPRHKITKRGQNVTFRCDPISEHNRLYWYRQTLGQGPEFLTYFQNEAQLEKSRLLSDRFSAERPKGSFSTLEIQRTEQGDSAMYLCASSVTGQGYSEKLFFGSGTQLSVL.

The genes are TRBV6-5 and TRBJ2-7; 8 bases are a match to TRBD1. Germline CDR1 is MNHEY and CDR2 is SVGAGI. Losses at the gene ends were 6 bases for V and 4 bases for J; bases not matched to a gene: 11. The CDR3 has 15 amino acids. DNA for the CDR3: TGTGCCAGCAGCCACACGATGGACAGGGCTTACGAGCAGTACTTC. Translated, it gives CASSHTMDRAYEQYF.

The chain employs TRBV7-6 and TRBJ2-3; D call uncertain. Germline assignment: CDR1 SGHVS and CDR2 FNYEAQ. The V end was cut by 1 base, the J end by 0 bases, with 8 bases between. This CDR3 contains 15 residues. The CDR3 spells CASSLGGRSTDTQYF. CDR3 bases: TGTGCCAGCAGCTTAGGAGGACGGAGCACAGATACGCAGTATTTT.